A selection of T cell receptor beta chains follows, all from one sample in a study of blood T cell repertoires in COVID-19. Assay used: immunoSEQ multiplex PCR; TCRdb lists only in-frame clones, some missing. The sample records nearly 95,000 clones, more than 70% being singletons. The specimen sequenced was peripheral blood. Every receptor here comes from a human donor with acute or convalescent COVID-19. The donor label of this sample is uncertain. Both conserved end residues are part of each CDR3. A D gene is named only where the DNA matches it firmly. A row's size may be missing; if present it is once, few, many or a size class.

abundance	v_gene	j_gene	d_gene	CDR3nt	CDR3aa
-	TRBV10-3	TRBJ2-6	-	TGTGCCATCACGGGGGGCAGGGGAAGCTCTGGGGCCAACGTCCTGACTTTC	CAITGGRGSSGANVLTF
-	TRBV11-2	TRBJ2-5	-	TGTGCCAGCAGACCCACAGGGATTCAAGAGACCCAGTACTTC	CASRPTGIQETQYF
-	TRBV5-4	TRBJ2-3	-	TGTGCCAGCAGCCCGTCTGGGGGGGGCCTGGCAGATACGCAGTATTTT	CASSPSGGGLADTQYF
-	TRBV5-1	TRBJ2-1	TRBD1	TGCGCCAGCAGCGCGGACAGGGGGTTCCTCTACAATGAGCAGTTCTTC	CASSADRGFLYNEQFF
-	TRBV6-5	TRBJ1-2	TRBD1	TGTGCCAGCAGTTTCCAGGACAGGCCCCTATCTGGCTACACCTTC	CASSFQDRPLSGYTF
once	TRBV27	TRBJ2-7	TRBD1	TGTGCCAGCAGGGGACAGGTCTGGGCGTTAAACGAGCAGTACTTC	CASRGQVWALNEQYF
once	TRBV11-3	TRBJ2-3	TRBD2	TGTGCCAGCACCGCCAGCGGGGTGACCACAGATACGCAGTATTTT	CASTASGVTTDTQYF
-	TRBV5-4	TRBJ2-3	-	TGTGCCAGCAGCTTGGCCAATCGAGGGGGTACGCAGTATTTT	CASSLANRGGTQYF
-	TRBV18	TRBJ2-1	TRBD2	TGTGCCAGCTCACCTAGCGGGGGGTCCTACAATGAGCAGTTCTTC	CASSPSGGSYNEQFF
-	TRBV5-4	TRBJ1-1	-	TGTGCCAGCAGCTTGTTTAGCGCGGGGAACACTGAAGCTTTCTTT	CASSLFSAGNTEAFF
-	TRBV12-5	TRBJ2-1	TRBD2	TGTGCTAGTGGTCCCTTATCGGGACTAGATCGCATCAATGAGCAGTTCTTC	CASGPLSGLDRINEQFF
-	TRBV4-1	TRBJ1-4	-	TGCGCCAGCAGCCAAGGAAGAGACTCTCGAAATGAAAAACTGTTTTTT	CASSQGRDSRNEKLFF
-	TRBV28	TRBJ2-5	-	TGTGCCAGCAGCTTCCAAGAGACCCAGTACTTC	CASSFQETQYF
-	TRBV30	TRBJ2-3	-	TGTGCCTGCAAACAGGGTTGGAGCACAGATACGCAGTATTTT	CACKQGWSTDTQYF
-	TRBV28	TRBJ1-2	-	TGTGCCAGCAGTAAGCCAGGGTATGGCTACACCTTC	CASSKPGYGYTF
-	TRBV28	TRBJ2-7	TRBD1	TGTGCCAGCAGTTTGCGGCAGGGGGCCCCCTACGAGCAGTACTTC	CASSLRQGAPYEQYF
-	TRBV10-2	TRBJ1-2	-	TGCGCCACCCAACAGACAGACTCCTATGGCTACACCTTC	CATQQTDSYGYTF
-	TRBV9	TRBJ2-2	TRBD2	TGTGCCAGCAGCGCGACTAGCCCGAACACCGGGGAGCTGTTTTTT	CASSATSPNTGELFF
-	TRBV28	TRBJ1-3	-	TGTGCCAGCAGTTTTAGCCCCCAAAACAGGGATCCTGGAAACACCATATATTTT	CASSFSPQNRDPGNTIYF
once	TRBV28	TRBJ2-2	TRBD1	TGTGCCAGCAGATCACAGGGGGGCCAGAGCACCGGGGAGCTGTTTTTT	CASRSQGGQSTGELFF
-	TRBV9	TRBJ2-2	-	TGTGCCAGCAGCGTAGAAGGGGGGGCCAACACCGGGGAGCTGTTTTTT	CASSVEGGANTGELFF
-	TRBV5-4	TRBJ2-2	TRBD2	TGTGCCAGCAGCTTCGGGGGGGTTTACACCGGGGAGCTGTTTTTT	CASSFGGVYTGELFF
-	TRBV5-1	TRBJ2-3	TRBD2	TGCGCCAGCAGCTTGGTTCCGGGGGGTGGGACAGATACGCAGTATTTT	CASSLVPGGGTDTQYF
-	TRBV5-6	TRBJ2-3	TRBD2	TGTGCCAGCAGTCCCAGCGGGGGTGCAGATACGCAGTATTTT	CASSPSGGADTQYF
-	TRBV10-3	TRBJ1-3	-	TGTGCCATCAGGGGCCGGGGTTCTGGAAACACCATATATTTT	CAIRGRGSGNTIYF
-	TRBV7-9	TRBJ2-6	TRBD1	TGTGCCAGCAGCCCGGTAGGGGACAGGGACCTTTCTGGGGCCAACGTCCTGACTTTC	CASSPVGDRDLSGANVLTF
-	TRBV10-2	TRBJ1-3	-	TGCGCCAGCAGTGAGTTCAACAGGGACGGGGGAAACACCATATATTTT	CASSEFNRDGGNTIYF
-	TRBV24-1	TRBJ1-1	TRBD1	TGTGCCACCAGTGGTCGGGACAGGACTGAAGCTTTCTTT	CATSGRDRTEAFF
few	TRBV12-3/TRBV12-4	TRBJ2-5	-	TGTGCCAGCAGCCGGTACAGTCAAGAGACCCAGTACTTC	CASSRYSQETQYF
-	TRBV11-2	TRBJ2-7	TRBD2	TGTGCCAGCAGCTACGGGACTAGCGGCCTGGAGCAGTACTTC	CASSYGTSGLEQYF
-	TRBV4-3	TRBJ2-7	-	TGCGCCAGCAGCCAAGGTCGCAGGGGTGTGAACGAGCAGTACTTC	CASSQGRRGVNEQYF
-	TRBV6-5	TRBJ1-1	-	TGTGCCAGCAGTTACGACGGGGGGTACACTGAAGCTTTCTTT	CASSYDGGYTEAFF
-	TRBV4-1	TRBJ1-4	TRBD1	TGCGCCAGCAGCCCCCCAGGACAGGCCGTTCGGCAAAAACTGTTTTTT	CASSPPGQAVRQKLFF
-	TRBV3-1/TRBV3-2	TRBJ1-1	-	TGTGCCAGCAGCCAAGGTGTGTCAGGCTCTAAGGGGACTGAAGCTTTCTTT	CASSQGVSGSKGTEAFF
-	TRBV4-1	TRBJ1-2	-	TGCGCCAGCAGCCAAGGTAGAGAAGATGGCTACACCTTC	CASSQGREDGYTF
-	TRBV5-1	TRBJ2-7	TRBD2	TGCGCCAGCAGCGGTAGCGGGATCTCCTACGAGCAGTACTTC	CASSGSGISYEQYF
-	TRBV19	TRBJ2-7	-	TGTGCCAGTAGCCCAAACGGGTTGTACGAGCAGTACTTC	CASSPNGLYEQYF
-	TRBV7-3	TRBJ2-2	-	TGTGCCAGCAGCTTAACGGGACAAACGAACACCGGGGAGCTGTTTTTT	CASSLTGQTNTGELFF
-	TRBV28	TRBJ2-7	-	TGTGCCAGCAGTTTATCCCCAGACTACGAGCAGTACTTC	CASSLSPDYEQYF
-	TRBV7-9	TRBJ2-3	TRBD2	TGTGCCAGCAGTGGGACTAGCGGGGGGGCGGATGCGCAGTATTTT	CASSGTSGGADAQYF
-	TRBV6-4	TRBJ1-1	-	TGTGCCAGCGGGACACCGCCTATGAACACTGAAGCTTTCTTT	CASGTPPMNTEAFF
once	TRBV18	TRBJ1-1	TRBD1	TGTGCCAGCTCACCGGGACAGGACACTGAAGCTTTCTTT	CASSPGQDTEAFF
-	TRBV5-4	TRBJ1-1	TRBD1	TGTGCCAGCGTTGAGACAGGGAAGATGAACACTGAAGCTTTCTTT	CASVETGKMNTEAFF
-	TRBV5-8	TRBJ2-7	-	TGTGCCAGCAGAAATACAGGGTGGGGCTACGAGCAGTACTTC	CASRNTGWGYEQYF
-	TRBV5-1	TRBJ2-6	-	TGCGCCAGCAGAGAGATCTCTGGGGCCAACGTCCTGACTTTC	CASREISGANVLTF
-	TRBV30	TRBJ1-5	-	TGTGCCTGGAGTGGGGCCAATCAGCCCCAGCATTTT	CAWSGANQPQHF